Listed below are T cell receptor beta chains from one sample, sequenced in a study of shared clonotypes between healthy human individuals. TCRdb's table, derived via immunoSEQ multiplex PCR, lists solely in-frame clones and lacks some. This sample has about 340,000 clones, with 73% found just once. The specimen sequenced was memory CD4+ T cells sorted from blood. These receptors were collected from a man aged 25 to 40 in good health. The CDR3 runs from the conserved cysteine through the conserved F or W. D genes are given only for firm matches. The size entry is marked missing in some rows and otherwise reads once, few, many or a size class.

D,size,length,J,V,DNA,CDR3
-,-,16,TRBJ2-1,TRBV6-1,TGTGCCAGCAGTGAAATGGGGGGAGTGATCTACAATGAGCAGTTCTTC,CASSEMGGVIYNEQFF
-,-,15,TRBJ1-2,TRBV5-1,TGCGCCAGCAGCCCCGAATTAGGGGGATCCTATGGCTACACCTTC,CASSPELGGSYGYTF
-,-,14,TRBJ1-5,TRBV30,TGTGCCTGGATCGACGTTTATAGCAATCAGCCCCAGCATTTT,CAWIDVYSNQPQHF
TRBD1,-,15,TRBJ1-4,TRBV9,TGTGCCAGCAGCGCCCAGACAGGGCTGGATGAAAAACTGTTTTTT,CASSAQTGLDEKLFF
TRBD2,-,16,TRBJ2-5,TRBV4-3,TGCGCCAGCAGCCTTGGGACTAGCGGGAGCGGTGAGACCCAGTACTTC,CASSLGTSGSGETQYF
TRBD2,once,18,TRBJ2-1,TRBV5-4,TGTGCCAGCAGCTTCGACACTAGCGGGAAGAGCTCCTACAATGAGCAGTTCTTC,CASSFDTSGKSSYNEQFF
-,-,12,TRBJ2-1,TRBV30,TGTGCCTGGAGCCGGAGCACCGATGAGCAGTTCTTC,CAWSRSTDEQFF
TRBD1,-,15,TRBJ2-6,TRBV9,TGTGCCAGCAGCAACAGGGGGCCTGGGGCCAACGTCCTGACTTTC,CASSNRGPGANVLTF
TRBD2,-,15,TRBJ2-2,TRBV4-2,TGTGCCAGCAGGCAGGGCGGGAGCGCCACCGGGGAGCTGTTTTTT,CASRQGGSATGELFF
-,many,14,TRBJ1-2,TRBV29-1,TGCAGCGGCCTCACCGATACGGGGACTGGGGGCTACACCTTC,CSGLTDTGTGGYTF
TRBD2,few,15,TRBJ2-7,TRBV18,TGTGCCAGCTCACCACACGGTGGACTAGGTTACGAGCAGTACTTC,CASSPHGGLGYEQYF
TRBD2,-,14,TRBJ2-3,TRBV29-1,TGCAGCGTAAGCGGGAGGACCGCCACAGATACGCAGTATTTT,CSVSGRTATDTQYF
TRBD1,-,15,TRBJ2-3,TRBV7-2,TGTGCCAGCAGCTCTTGGACAGGGAGCACAGATACGCAGTATTTT,CASSSWTGSTDTQYF
-,once,14,TRBJ1-2,TRBV19,TGTGCCAGTAGTACCCAATCGGGGGCTTATGGCTACACCTTC,CASSTQSGAYGYTF
-,few,11,TRBJ1-1,TRBV28,TGTGCCAGCAGTTTTAGGACTGAAGCTTTCTTT,CASSFRTEAFF
-,-,16,TRBJ2-7,TRBV4-2,TGTGCCAGCAGCCAAGAAGGGGTGGGGGATACCTACGAGCAGTACTTC,CASSQEGVGDTYEQYF
-,few,14,TRBJ2-7,TRBV11-2,TGTGCCAGCAGCTTAGCCGTTCCCTTCCCCGAGCAGTACTTC,CASSLAVPFPEQYF
-,-,13,TRBJ2-2,TRBV18,TGTGCCAGCTCACCTGAAAACACCGGGGAGCTGTTTTTT,CASSPENTGELFF
-,-,11,TRBJ2-3,TRBV20-1,TGCAGTGCCCTCCGGGACGATACGCAGTATTTT,CSALRDDTQYF
-,few,16,TRBJ2-4,TRBV10-2,TGCGCCAGCAGTGAGTCAGGGGAGATAGCCAAAAACATTCAGTACTTC,CASSESGEIAKNIQYF
-,few,14,TRBJ1-2,TRBV18,TGTGCCAGCTCACCACGACAGGAGGGAAATGGCTACACCTTC,CASSPRQEGNGYTF
TRBD1,-,17,TRBJ1-4,TRBV2,TGTGCCAGCAGACGCGGGACAGATCCCGCAACTAATGAAAAACTGTTTTTT,CASRRGTDPATNEKLFF
-,-,15,TRBJ2-1,TRBV5-8,TGTGCCAGCAGAAGGGACTTGGGGGGTTACAATGAGCAGTTCTTC,CASRRDLGGYNEQFF
TRBD2,-,13,TRBJ2-5,TRBV19,TGTGCCAGTAATGGACTAGCGGGAGAGACCCAGTACTTC,CASNGLAGETQYF
-,-,15,TRBJ1-3,TRBV5-4,TGTGCCAGCAGCGCAGACATCGGCTCTGGAAACACCATATATTTT,CASSADIGSGNTIYF
-,few,15,TRBJ2-2,TRBV6-4,TGTGCCAGCAGTGAGGAGGGCTCGGGAACCGGGGAGCTGTTTTTT,CASSEEGSGTGELFF
-,-,14,TRBJ1-2,TRBV5-4,TGTGCCAGCAGCTTGGACAGAACTAACTATGGCTACACCTTC,CASSLDRTNYGYTF
-,-,13,TRBJ1-3,TRBV28,TGTGCCAGCAGTTTAACGGCAGCCAGCCCCATATATTTT,CASSLTAASPIYF
-,once,15,TRBJ2-5,TRBV5-8,TGTGCCAGCAGCTTGCTTAGCCACTCCTGGGGGACCCAGTACTTC,CASSLLSHSWGTQYF
-,-,14,TRBJ1-1,TRBV5-6,TGTGCCAGCAGCGCGGGACTCGGAGACACTGAAGCTTTCTTT,CASSAGLGDTEAFF
-,once,13,TRBJ1-4,TRBV2,TGTGCCAGCTCCCTCCGCACTAATGAAAAACTGTTTTTT,CASSLRTNEKLFF
TRBD1,-,17,TRBJ1-2,TRBV6-1,TGTGCCAGCAGTGAAGATGACAGGGGTCACCTCCGGTATGGCTACACCTTC,CASSEDDRGHLRYGYTF
-,-,8,TRBJ2-1,TRBV11-2,TGTGCCAGCAGCGTGCAGTTCTTC,CASSVQFF
-,-,16,TRBJ2-1,TRBV10-2,TGCGCCAGCAGTGAGATGGTGGGCGCGACCTACAATGAGCAGTTCTTC,CASSEMVGATYNEQFF
TRBD1,-,16,TRBJ1-5,TRBV5-5,TGTGCCAGCAGCGATAGACAGGGCGAGGGCAATCAGCCCCAGCATTTT,CASSDRQGEGNQPQHF
-,-,16,TRBJ2-5,TRBV28,TGTGCCAGCAGTTTATCTCCGTTAGAAAGCCAAGAGACCCAGTACTTC,CASSLSPLESQETQYF
-,-,16,TRBJ1-1,TRBV4-1,TGCGCCAGCAGCCAAGACCCGTCGTGGGGTAACACTGAAGCTTTCTTT,CASSQDPSWGNTEAFF
-,-,14,TRBJ2-7,TRBV28,TGTGCCAGCAGACCCTCAGGGAGCTCCTACGAGCAGTACTTC,CASRPSGSSYEQYF
-,-,13,TRBJ2-1,TRBV5-1,TGCGCCAGCAGCTTGGAATCCGACAATGAGCAGTTCTTC,CASSLESDNEQFF
TRBD1,-,15,TRBJ1-5,TRBV27,TGTGCCAGCAGGGACAGGGGGCAACGAGGTCAGCCCCAGCATTTT,CASRDRGQRGQPQHF
-,-,14,TRBJ1-2,TRBV27,TGTGCCAGCAGCCCATCCCGTGGAGACTATGGCTACACCTTC,CASSPSRGDYGYTF
TRBD2,many,15,TRBJ2-1,TRBV7-6,TGTGCCAGCAGCCAGACTAGCGACTCCTACAATGAGCAGTTCTTC,CASSQTSDSYNEQFF
-,few,18,TRBJ2-5,TRBV27,TGTGCCAGCAGTTCCGGGGGATCTGGGTGGCCCGACCAAGAGACCCAGTACTTC,CASSSGGSGWPDQETQYF
-,-,12,TRBJ2-5,TRBV29-1,TGCAGCGTTGAACGACAGCAAGAGACCCAGTACTTC,CSVERQQETQYF
-,-,14,TRBJ2-7,TRBV6-1,TGTGCCAGCAGTGATCAGGGATTTAGGTACGAGCAGTACTTC,CASSDQGFRYEQYF
TRBD2,-,19,TRBJ2-2,TRBV4-1,TGCGCCAGCAGCCAAGCTGCCGGGACTAGCGGGAGCAACACCGGGGAGCTGTTTTTT,CASSQAAGTSGSNTGELFF